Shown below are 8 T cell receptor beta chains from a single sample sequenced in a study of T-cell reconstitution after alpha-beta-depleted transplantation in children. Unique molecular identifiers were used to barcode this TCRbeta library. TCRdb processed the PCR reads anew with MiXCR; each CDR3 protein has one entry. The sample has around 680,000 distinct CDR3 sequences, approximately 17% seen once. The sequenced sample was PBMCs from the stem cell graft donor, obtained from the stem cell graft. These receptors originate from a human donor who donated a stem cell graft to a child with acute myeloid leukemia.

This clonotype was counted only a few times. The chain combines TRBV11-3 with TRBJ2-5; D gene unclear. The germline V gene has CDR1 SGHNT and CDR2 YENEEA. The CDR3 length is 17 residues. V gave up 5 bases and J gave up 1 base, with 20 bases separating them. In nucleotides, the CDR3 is TGTGCCAGCAGCGCCCCCGGCTTACCGTCAGCCCAAGAGACCCAGTACTTC. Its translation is CASSAPGLPSAQETQYF.

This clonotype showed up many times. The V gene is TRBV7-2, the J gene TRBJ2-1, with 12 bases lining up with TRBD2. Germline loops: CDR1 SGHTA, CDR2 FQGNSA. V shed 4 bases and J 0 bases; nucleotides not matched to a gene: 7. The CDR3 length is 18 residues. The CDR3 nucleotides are TGTGCCAGCAGCTCTCGGACTAGCGGGGATGTCTCCTACAATGAGCAGTTCTTC. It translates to CASSSRTSGDVSYNEQFF.

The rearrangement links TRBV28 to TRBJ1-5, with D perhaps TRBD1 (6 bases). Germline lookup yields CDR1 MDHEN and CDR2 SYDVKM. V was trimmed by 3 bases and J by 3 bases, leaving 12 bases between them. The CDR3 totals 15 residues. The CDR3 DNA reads TGTGCCAGCAGTTTCTTAACAGGGTACAATCAGCCCCAGCATTTT. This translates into CASSFLTGYNQPQHF.

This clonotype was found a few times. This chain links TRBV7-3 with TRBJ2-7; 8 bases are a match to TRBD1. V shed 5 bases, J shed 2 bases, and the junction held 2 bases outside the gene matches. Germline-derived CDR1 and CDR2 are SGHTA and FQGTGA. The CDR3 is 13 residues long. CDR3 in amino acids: CASSEQGAYEQYF. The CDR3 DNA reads TGTGCCAGCAGCGAACAGGGGGCCTACGAGCAGTACTTC. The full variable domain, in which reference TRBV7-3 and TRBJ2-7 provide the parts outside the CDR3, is GAGVSQTPSNKVTEKGKYVELRCDPISGHTALYWYRQSLGQGPEFLIYFQGTGAADDSGLPNDRFFAVRPEGSVSTLKIQRTERGDSAVYLCASSEQGAYEQYFGPGTRLTVT.

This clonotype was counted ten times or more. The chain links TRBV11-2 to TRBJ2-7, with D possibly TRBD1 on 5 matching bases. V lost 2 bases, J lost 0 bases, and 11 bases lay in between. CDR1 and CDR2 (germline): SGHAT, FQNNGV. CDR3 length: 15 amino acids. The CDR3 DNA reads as TGTGCCAGCAGCTTAACAGGCGATTTCTCCTACGAGCAGTACTTC. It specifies CASSLTGDFSYEQYF.

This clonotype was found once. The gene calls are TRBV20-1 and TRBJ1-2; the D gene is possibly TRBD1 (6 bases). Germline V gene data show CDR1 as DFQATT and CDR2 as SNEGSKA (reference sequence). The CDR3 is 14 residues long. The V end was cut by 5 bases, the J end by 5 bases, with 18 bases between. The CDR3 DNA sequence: TGCAGTGCTGTAATACCGGGGGCATCTTATGGCTACACCTTC. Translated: CSAVIPGASYGYTF.

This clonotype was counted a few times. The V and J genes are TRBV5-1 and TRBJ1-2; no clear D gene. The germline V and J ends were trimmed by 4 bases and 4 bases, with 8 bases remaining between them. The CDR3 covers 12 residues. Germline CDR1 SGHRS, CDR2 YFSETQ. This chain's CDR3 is CASSVVGYGYTF. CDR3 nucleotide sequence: TGCGCCAGCAGCGTGGTCGGCTATGGCTACACCTTC.

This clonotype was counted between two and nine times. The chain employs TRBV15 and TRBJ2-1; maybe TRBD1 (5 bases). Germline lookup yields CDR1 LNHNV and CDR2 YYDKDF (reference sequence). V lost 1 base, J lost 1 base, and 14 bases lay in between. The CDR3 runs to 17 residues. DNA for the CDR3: TGTGCCACCAGCAGAGGGTCTGCAGGGTCGTCCTACAATGAGCAGTTCTTC. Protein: CATSRGSAGSSYNEQFF.